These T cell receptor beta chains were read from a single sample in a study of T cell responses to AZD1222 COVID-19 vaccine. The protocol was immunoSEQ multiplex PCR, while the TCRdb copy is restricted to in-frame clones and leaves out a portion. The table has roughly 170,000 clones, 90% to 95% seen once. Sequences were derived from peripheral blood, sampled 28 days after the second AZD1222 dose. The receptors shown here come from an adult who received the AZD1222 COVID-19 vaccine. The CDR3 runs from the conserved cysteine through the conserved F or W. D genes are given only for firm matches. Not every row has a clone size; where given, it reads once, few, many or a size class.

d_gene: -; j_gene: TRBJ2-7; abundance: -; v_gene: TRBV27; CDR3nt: TGTGCCAGCAGTCTAGGGGAAGACTACGAGCAGTACTTC; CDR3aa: CASSLGEDYEQYF
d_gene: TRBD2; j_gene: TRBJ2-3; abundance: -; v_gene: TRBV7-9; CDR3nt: TGTGCCAGCAGCTTAGCTCGGGGGGGCCGACGGGTGGATACGCAGTATTTT; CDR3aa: CASSLARGGRRVDTQYF
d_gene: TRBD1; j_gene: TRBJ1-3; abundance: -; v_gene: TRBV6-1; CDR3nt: TGTGCCAGCAGTGAACCACACAGGGGCTCTGGAAACACCATATATTTT; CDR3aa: CASSEPHRGSGNTIYF
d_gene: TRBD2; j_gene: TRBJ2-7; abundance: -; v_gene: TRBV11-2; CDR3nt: TGTGCCAGCAGCTTAGTACAACTAGCGGGGGAGCAGTACTTC; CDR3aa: CASSLVQLAGEQYF
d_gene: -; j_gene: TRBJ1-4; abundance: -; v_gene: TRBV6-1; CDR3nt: TGTGCCAGCAGTGAACAGATTCCCGGCGATGAAAAACTGTTTTTT; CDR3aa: CASSEQIPGDEKLFF
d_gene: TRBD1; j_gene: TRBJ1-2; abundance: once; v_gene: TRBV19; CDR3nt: TGTGCCAGTAGTTTACAGGGGCACTATGGCTACACCTTC; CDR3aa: CASSLQGHYGYTF
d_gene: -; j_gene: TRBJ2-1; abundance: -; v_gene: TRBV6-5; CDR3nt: TGTGCCAGCAGTTACAGTCAGGGAAACAATGAGCAGTTCTTC; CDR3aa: CASSYSQGNNEQFF
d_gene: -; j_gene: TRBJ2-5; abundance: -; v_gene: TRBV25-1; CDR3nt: TGTGCCAGCAGTGAATCCTACATAGTCCAAGAGACCCAGTACTTC; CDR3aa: CASSESYIVQETQYF
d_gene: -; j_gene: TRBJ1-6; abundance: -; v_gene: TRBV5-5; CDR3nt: TGTGCCAGCACTCCGGGGGCCCCGGGGGAGCATTCACCCCTCCACTTT; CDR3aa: CASTPGAPGEHSPLHF
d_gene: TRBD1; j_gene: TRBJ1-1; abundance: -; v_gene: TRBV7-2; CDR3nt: TGTGCCAGCAGCCCCCGGACAGGTTCTATCACTGAAGCTTTCTTT; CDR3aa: CASSPRTGSITEAFF
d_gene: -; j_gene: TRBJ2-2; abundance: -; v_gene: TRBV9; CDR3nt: TGTGCCAGCAGCGTACTAGCGCACGTCAACACCGGGGAGCTGTTTTTT; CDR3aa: CASSVLAHVNTGELFF
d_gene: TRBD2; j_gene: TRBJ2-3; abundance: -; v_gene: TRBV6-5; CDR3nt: TGTGCCAGCAGCGGACTAGCGGGTAGCACAGATACGCAGTATTTT; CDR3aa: CASSGLAGSTDTQYF
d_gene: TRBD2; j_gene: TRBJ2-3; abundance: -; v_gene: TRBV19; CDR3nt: TGTGCCAGTAGAGTAGCGGGGGCATCAGATACGCAGTATTTT; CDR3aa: CASRVAGASDTQYF
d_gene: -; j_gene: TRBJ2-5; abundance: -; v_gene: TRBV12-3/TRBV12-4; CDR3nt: TGTGCCAGCACAGCACCTCAAGAGACCCAGTACTTC; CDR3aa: CASTAPQETQYF
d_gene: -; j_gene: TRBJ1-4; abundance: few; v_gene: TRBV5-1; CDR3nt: TGCGCCAGCAGCGTAGGACCTTCCGGACTCAGGGATGAAAAACTGTTTTTT; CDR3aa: CASSVGPSGLRDEKLFF
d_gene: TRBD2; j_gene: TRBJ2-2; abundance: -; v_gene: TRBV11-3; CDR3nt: TGTGCCAGCAGCTTGACACTAGCGGGTAACACCGGGGAGCTGTTTTTT; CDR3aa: CASSLTLAGNTGELFF
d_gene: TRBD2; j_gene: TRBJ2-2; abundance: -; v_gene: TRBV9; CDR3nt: TGTGCCAGCGGGAAGACTAGCGGGAATGCCGGGGAGCTGTTTTTT; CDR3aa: CASGKTSGNAGELFF
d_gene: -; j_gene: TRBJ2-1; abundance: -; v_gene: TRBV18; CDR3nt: TGTGCCAGCTCAGAAAACCGAGTAAGTAGCTCCTACAATGAGCAGTTCTTC; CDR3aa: CASSENRVSSSYNEQFF
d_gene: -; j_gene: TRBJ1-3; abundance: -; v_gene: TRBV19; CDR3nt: TGTGCCAGTAGATCTCAGGGGAGAGGAAACACCATATATTTT; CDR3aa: CASRSQGRGNTIYF
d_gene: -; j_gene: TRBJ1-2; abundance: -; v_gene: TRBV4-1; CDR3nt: TGCGCCAGCAGCCAAGAGCAAGTCTACGGATTAGAGTATGGCTACACCTTC; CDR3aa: CASSQEQVYGLEYGYTF
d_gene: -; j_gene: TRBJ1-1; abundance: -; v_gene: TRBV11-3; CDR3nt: TGTGCCAGCAGCCCACTTGTAGGGGCGAACACTGAAGCTTTCTTT; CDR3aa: CASSPLVGANTEAFF
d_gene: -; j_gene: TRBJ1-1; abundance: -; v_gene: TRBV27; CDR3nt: TGTGCCAGCAGACTCGGGACCGTTGGCACTGAAGCTTTCTTT; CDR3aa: CASRLGTVGTEAFF
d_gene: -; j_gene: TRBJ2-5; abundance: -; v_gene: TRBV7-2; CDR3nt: TGTGCCAGCAGCTCCGACAGATTCCAAGAGACCCAGTACTTC; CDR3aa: CASSSDRFQETQYF
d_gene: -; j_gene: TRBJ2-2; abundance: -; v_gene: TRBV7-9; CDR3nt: TGTGCCAGCAGCTTCGGAAGGGACACCGGGGAGCTGTTTTTT; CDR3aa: CASSFGRDTGELFF
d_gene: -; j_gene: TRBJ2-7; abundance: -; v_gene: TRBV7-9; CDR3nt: TGTGCCAGCAGCTTAGCTCGGTGGGACACCTACGAGCAGTACTTC; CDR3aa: CASSLARWDTYEQYF
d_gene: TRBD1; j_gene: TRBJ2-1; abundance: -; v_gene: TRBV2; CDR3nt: TGTGCCAGCAGTGAAAGGACAGGGGGTATCAATGAGCAGTTCTTC; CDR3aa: CASSERTGGINEQFF